This T cell receptor beta chain was captured by sequencing in a study of CD4 T cells in relation to SARS-CoV-2 and coronaviruses. Notes on the study in general: Each donor contributed either pre-pandemic or post-infection samples, not both.

This clone was seen just once. Its antigen is not known. Produced via immunoSEQ multiplex PCR; TCRdb's table is partial and in-frame only. The sample carries 55,000 to 75,000 clones, about 90% recorded once. Trimming took 6 bases from V and 7 from J, leaving 12 bases between them. CDR3 size: 13 residues. Germline lookup yields CDR1 LNHDA and CDR2 SQIVND (reference sequence). CD4+ T cells from unexposed donors were obtained before the COVID-19 pandemic (2011-2018). The sequencing input was memory CD4+ T cells from PBMCs. The TCR originated in a human donor in good health. The J gene is TRBJ1-4, the V gene TRBV19; D possibly corresponds to TRBD1 (6 bases). CDR3 region: CASRGGQGEKLFF. CDR3 DNA sequence: TGTGCCAGTAGGGGGGGGCAAGGTGAAAAACTGTTTTTT.